Listed here is a single T cell receptor (beta chain). Its specificity is unknown. V shed 4 bases and J 1 base; nucleotides not matched to a gene: 3. Germline V gene data show CDR1 as SGHNT and CDR2 as YYREEE (reference sequence). This CDR3 contains 14 residues. Assay: immunoSEQ multiplex PCR; the TCRdb copy retains only in-frame clones and omits some. The table records 60,000 to 85,000 clones, nearly 95% of them present only once. The data derive from a study of cytomegalovirus exposure and HLA in healthy donors. Whole-study findings and limits: The authors confirmed in vitro that three CMV-associated chains were specific for CMV antigens. Associated with cytomegalovirus, according to the listing, were 150 to 200 TCR beta chains. According to a subsequent analysis, TCR clusters identified in the first cohort showed a tendency to co-occur across the approximately 110 validation repertoires.

The source material was PBMCs. V is TRBV5-4 and J is TRBJ2-7; 9 bases line up with TRBD2. The TCR originated in a man younger than 35 in good health and CMV-seropositive. The CDR3 coding sequence is TGTGCCAGCAGCGGGACTAGCATTTCCTACGAGCAGTACTTC. It encodes CASSGTSISYEQYF.